The sequence of this T cell receptor (beta chain) was determined in a study of blood T cell repertoires in COVID-19. Some clones are missing from TCRdb's copy, which holds only in-frame ones; the method was immunoSEQ multiplex PCR. This sample carries 100,000 to 150,000 clones, about 91% of them seen once, and the ten largest clones take about a tenth. The V end lost 0 bases, the J end lost 9 bases, and 15 bases lay between the germline ends. Germline V lookup: CDR1 MGHDK, CDR2 SYGVNS. The CDR3 is 15 residues long. The sequenced material came from peripheral blood. The sequence came from a man aged 45-65 years with acute or convalescent COVID-19. The chain recombines TRBV25-1 with TRBJ2-1, with D possibly being TRBD2 (6 bases). CDR3 residues: CASSEYITGESEQFF. For the CDR3, the DNA is TGTGCCAGCAGTGAATATATAACGGGGGAGTCTGAGCAGTTCTTC.